One sample yielded the 31 T cell receptor beta chains listed below, sequenced in a study of CD8 T cells in ankylosing spondylitis. Notes on the study in general: Characteristic of ankylosing spondylitis blood, it appeared, was a TCR beta motif comprising about 8 highly homologous variants.

Their cognate antigens are unknown. TCRdb ran MiXCR on the 5' RACE reads and lists one entry per CDR3 protein. Among over 700,000 distinct CDR3 sequences listed, 19% were seen once. The sample consisted of blood, either unsorted or a sorted T cell fraction (not recorded which). These receptors all stem from a male donor with ankylosing spondylitis.

The rearrangement joins TRBV28 to TRBJ1-2, with D possibly matching TRBD1 (6 bases). The V end was cut by 5 bases, the J end by 2 bases, with 12 bases between. CDR3 size: 14 residues. Germline V gene lookup returns CDR1 MDHEN and CDR2 SYDVKM. The CDR3 DNA follows: TGTGCCAGCAGTCTACAGGGATTAAACTATGGCTACACCTTC. Residues: CASSLQGLNYGYTF.

This clonotype was detected ten times or more. This chain links TRBV27 with TRBJ2-1; 11 nucleotides match TRBD2. The CDR3 is 14 amino acids. V dropped 5 bases and J dropped 8; count of bases not matched to a gene: 5. CDR1 and CDR2 (germline): MNHEY, SMNVEV (reference sequence). The DNA for the CDR3 is TGTGCCAGCAGTCTTAGCGGGAGGGCCTATGAGCAGTTCTTC. Translated: CASSLSGRAYEQFF.

The chain combines TRBV5-1 with TRBJ1-1, with 10 bases identical to TRBD1. The CDR3 contains 15 residues. Germline lookup yields CDR1 SGHRS and CDR2 YFSETQ. Trimming at V came to 0 bases and at J to 4 bases, leaving 3 bases not matched to a gene. Here the CDR3 reads CASSLEGQGSTEAFF. CDR3 sequence (DNA): TGCGCCAGCAGCTTGGAGGGACAGGGGAGCACTGAAGCTTTCTTT.

This clonotype was detected a few times. This chain links TRBV20-1 with TRBJ1-1, with D possibly TRBD1 on 5 matching bases. The V end was cut by 0 bases, the J end by 6 bases, with 14 bases between. CDR3 length equals 14 residues. The V gene's germline CDR1 is DFQATT and CDR2 SNEGSKA (reference sequence). The CDR3 region has the DNA TGCAGTGCTAGAGATTACGCGACAGTGGCTGAAGCTTTCTTT. The encoded protein is CSARDYATVAEAFF.

This clonotype was seen more than once but under ten times. A much larger clonotype is one base distant, so this may be a read error. The chain uses TRBV12-3 or TRBV12-4 and TRBJ1-1, with D perhaps TRBD1 (6 bases). V dropped 6 bases and J dropped 4 bases, with 12 bases sitting between them. The CDR3 contains 13 residues. DNA of the CDR3: TGTGCCAGCAGCGTAGCAGGGGCCACTGAAGCTTTCTTT. Its translation is CASSVAGATEAFF.

V and J are TRBV4-3 and TRBJ2-3; 8 bases align to TRBD2. The germline CDR1 and CDR2 sequences are LGHNA and YSLEER. V gave up 3 bases and J gave up 3 bases; unmatched junction bases: 11. The CDR3 extends over 17 amino acids. CDR3 coding DNA: TGCGCCAGCAGCCAGGGATTAGCGGGGCTTCTAACAGATACGCAGTATTTT. Encoded protein: CASSQGLAGLLTDTQYF.

This clonotype was seen a handful of times. The chain carries TRBV5-1 and TRBJ2-1; 7 positions match TRBD2. In germline, CDR1 is SGHRS, CDR2 YFSETQ. The J segment lost 5 bases and the V segment lost 4 bases, leaving 15 bases of the junction unmatched. The CDR3 is 17 amino acids. The CDR3 sequence: CASSIPKAGPGHNEQFF. CDR3 sequence (DNA): TGCGCCAGCAGCATACCAAAAGCGGGACCAGGGCACAATGAGCAGTTCTTC.

The table lists this clonotype with a few counts. CDR3 bases: TGTGCCAGCAGTTGGGGACTTGCCTCCGAGCAGTACTTC. Its protein is CASSWGLASEQYF. The chain recombines TRBV6-2 or TRBV6-3 with TRBJ2-7, with D perhaps TRBD2 (6 bases). This CDR3 comprises 13 residues. V gave up 4 bases and J gave up 6 bases, with 13 bases separating them. Germline CDR1 is MNHEY and CDR2 is SVGEGT.

To note about this clonotype: A much more abundant neighbour one base away suggests this may be a read error. CDR3 in DNA: TGTGCCAGCAGCATACAAGAGACCAAGTACTTC. Encoded protein: CASSIQETKYF. The chain combines TRBV11-2 with TRBJ2-5; D gene ambiguous. The CDR3 has 11 amino acids. Looked up from germline, CDR1 is SGHAT and CDR2 is FQNNGV.

This clonotype was detected only a few times. The V call is TRBV12-3 or TRBV12-4, the J call TRBJ2-3; D ambiguous. Trimming stripped 2 bases from V and 5 bases from J, with 14 bases between. The CDR3 spans 15 residues. CDR3 sequence: CASSLITQHGDTQYF. DNA of the CDR3: TGTGCCAGCAGTTTAATCACCCAGCATGGAGATACGCAGTATTTT.

V gene TRBV20-1 combines with J gene TRBJ1-1; D gene uncertain. Trimming took 3 bases from V and 1 from J, leaving 12 bases between them. The germline V gene encodes CDR1 DFQATT and CDR2 SNEGSKA (reference sequence). The length of the CDR3 is 14 residues. CDR3 nucleotide sequence: TGCAGTGCTAGCGCTGGGTTCGGGAACACTGAAGCTTTCTTT. Its protein is CSASAGFGNTEAFF.

This clonotype was found many times. The rearrangement links TRBV29-1 to TRBJ1-5, with D maybe TRBD1 (5 bases). Germline CDR1 reads SQVTM; CDR2 reads ANQGSEA. V lost 5 bases to trimming and J lost 5 bases, with 10 bases between them. The CDR3 length is 12 residues. The CDR3 loop is CSVWDGDQPQHF. CDR3 DNA sequence: TGCAGCGTTTGGGACGGAGATCAGCCCCAGCATTTT.

CDR3 sequence: CASSMVAGEVGNQPQHF. As DNA, the CDR3 is TGTGCCAGTAGTATGGTAGCAGGGGAGGTTGGCAATCAGCCCCAGCATTTT. The chain recombines TRBV19 with TRBJ1-5; tentatively, D is TRBD1 (6 bases). With 3 bases removed from V and 2 bases from J, the gap between germline ends came to 17 bases. The V gene's germline CDR1 is LNHDA and CDR2 SQIVND (reference sequence). CDR3 size: 17 residues.

V is TRBV6-2 or TRBV6-3 and J is TRBJ1-5; tentative D call: TRBD1 (6 bases). Trimming pared 4 bases from V and 2 bases from J, leaving 9 bases between. Germline assignment: CDR1 MNHEY and CDR2 SVGEGT. The CDR3 consists of 14 residues. CDR3 sequence reads: CASSLTGRNQPQHF. The CDR3 nucleotides read TGTGCCAGCAGTTTGACAGGCCGCAATCAGCCCCAGCATTTT.

V and J are TRBV27 and TRBJ2-7; perhaps TRBD1 as D (5 bases). V shed 1 base and J shed 5 bases, with 15 bases lying between them. The CDR3 is 15 residues long. The germline CDR1 and CDR2 sequences are MNHEY and SMNVEV (reference sequence). CDR3 DNA: TGTGCCAGCAGTTTATGGGCTTCAGGGCTCGACGAGCAGTACTTC. Translation: CASSLWASGLDEQYF.

The J gene is TRBJ2-7, the V gene TRBV6-1; 9 nucleotides agree with TRBD2. CDR1 MNHNS and CDR2 SASEGT come from the germline V gene. After removal of 6 bases from V and 4 bases from J, the junction contained 10 bases not matched to a gene. This CDR3 contains 15 residues. The CDR3 protein is CASSPGGSGSYEQYF. The CDR3 bases are TGTGCCAGCAGCCCCGGGGGTAGCGGGAGTTACGAGCAGTACTTC.

In this sample, this clonotype turned up many times. This sequence joins TRBV5-1 and TRBJ1-1, with D possibly TRBD1 on 5 matching bases. The CDR3 length is 13 residues. V shed 4 bases and J shed 5 bases, with 12 bases lying between them. CDR1 and CDR2 (germline): SGHRS, YFSETQ. For the CDR3, the DNA is TGCGCCAGCAGCACCCAGGGTGGGACTGAAGCTTTCTTT. This encodes CASSTQGGTEAFF.

This clonotype appeared a few times. This chain connects TRBV4-1 to TRBJ1-2; TRBD1 agrees at 7 bases. Trimming at V came to 2 bases and at J to 3 bases, leaving 6 bases not matched to a gene. CDR1 MGHRA and CDR2 YSYEKL come from the germline V gene. The CDR3 covers 15 residues. CDR3 in DNA: TGCGCCAGCAGCCAAAAACAGGGGATCCACTATGGCTACACCTTC. The encoded protein is CASSQKQGIHYGYTF.

This clonotype was seen only once. A much larger clone lies one base from this, so it may be a read error. V is TRBV6-5 and J is TRBJ1-1; TRBD1 might be the D (6 bases). Germline-derived CDR1 and CDR2 are MNHEY and SVGAGI. This CDR3 is 14 amino acids long. The germline V and J ends were trimmed by 2 bases and 1 base, with 8 bases remaining between them. CDR3 in DNA: TGTGCCAGCAGTTACGGGGGGCCGAACACTGAAGCTTTCTTT. Residues: CASSYGGPNTEAFF.

This clonotype was seen a handful of times. The J gene is TRBJ2-1, the V gene TRBV24-1; the match to TRBD2 covers 7 bases. Trimming at V came to 5 bases and at J to 9 bases, leaving 9 bases not matched to a gene. Germline V gene sequence: CDR1 KGHDR, CDR2 SFDVKD. The CDR3 has 14 residues. CDR3 loop: CATSVGGDLGEQFF. CDR3 in DNA: TGTGCCACCAGTGTTGGGGGGGACCTGGGTGAGCAGTTCTTC.

This clonotype has a handful of counts. The chain has TRBV6-1 and TRBJ2-3; D gene ambiguous. V was clipped by 4 bases and J by 2 bases, with 13 bases between them. Germline loops: CDR1 MNHNS, CDR2 SASEGT. The CDR3 has 15 residues. The CDR3 DNA reads TGTGCCAGCAGTGGGTGGCCAGCCCTCACAGATACGCAGTATTTT. It specifies CASSGWPALTDTQYF.

V usage is TRBV20-1 and J usage is TRBJ2-3; a possible D gene is TRBD1 (6 bases). The CDR3 covers 14 residues. Per the germline V gene, CDR1 is DFQATT and CDR2 is SNEGSKA (reference sequence). Trimming removed 3 bases at V and 3 bases at J, with 13 bases between. The CDR3 protein is CSARRQVATDTQYF. For the CDR3, the DNA is TGCAGTGCTAGGAGACAGGTTGCGACAGATACGCAGTATTTT.

This clonotype has a handful of counts. CDR3 DNA: TGTGCCAGCAGCTTGCGGTCCAACACAAACTATGGCTACACCTTC. This codes for CASSLRSNTNYGYTF. The rearrangement uses TRBV5-6 and TRBJ1-2, with no clear D. This CDR3 has 15 amino acids. Germline V CDR1 and CDR2: SGHDT, YYEEEE. Trimming stripped 1 base from V and 2 bases from J, with 12 bases between.

Many counts were recorded for this clonotype. The chain joins TRBV20-1 to TRBJ1-6; maybe TRBD1 (5 bases). Germline values: CDR1 DFQATT, CDR2 SNEGSKA (reference sequence). The V and J ends lost 7 bases and 8 bases respectively, with 21 bases between them. The length of the CDR3 is 15 residues. The CDR3 is CSVRDGGRLDSPLHF. The CDR3, as DNA: TGCAGTGTACGGGACGGCGGGAGATTGGATTCACCCCTCCACTTT.

J is TRBJ2-1 and V is TRBV27; weak D call: TRBD2 (6 bases). Germline CDR1 is MNHEY and CDR2 is SMNVEV (reference sequence). Trimming pared 4 bases from V and 7 bases from J, leaving 17 bases between. The CDR3 contains 15 residues. CDR3 loop: CASSSPMWGVNEQFF. In nucleotides, the CDR3 is TGTGCCAGCAGTTCGCCGATGTGGGGGGTAAATGAGCAGTTCTTC.

The rearrangement uses TRBV7-3 and TRBJ2-2; 7 bases match TRBD2. From germline, CDR1 is SGHTA and CDR2 FQGTGA. The CDR3 has 15 amino acids. V lost 6 bases and J lost 5; bases outside the gene matches: 9. The CDR3 spells CASSLLNSGTGELFF. CDR3 in DNA: TGTGCCAGCAGTCTTCTCAATAGCGGGACCGGGGAGCTGTTTTTT.

This clonotype was found many times. The rearrangement uses TRBV5-1 and TRBJ2-3; 7 bases are shared with TRBD2. The V and J ends lost 6 bases and 4 bases, in that order; junction bases with no gene match: 14. This CDR3 has 16 residues. Germline-derived CDR1 and CDR2 are SGHRS and YFSETQ. CDR3: CASNLIAGLGPDTQYF. The CDR3 DNA follows: TGCGCCAGCAACCTCATAGCGGGTTTGGGCCCAGATACGCAGTATTTT.

This clonotype was counted only a few times. The chain recombines TRBV20-1 with TRBJ1-1; D ambiguous. V lost 1 base and J 8 bases, leaving 14 bases between the germline ends. CDR1 and CDR2 (germline): DFQATT, SNEGSKA (reference sequence). CDR3 length equals 13 residues. This CDR3 reads CSARVTDGGEAFF. In DNA form, the CDR3 reads TGCAGTGCTAGAGTCACCGACGGCGGAGAAGCTTTCTTT.

The rearrangement joins TRBV27 to TRBJ1-5, with D unresolved. The ends were cut back, 7 bases at V and 2 bases at J, with 15 bases in the middle. Germline CDR1 is MNHEY and CDR2 is SMNVEV (reference sequence). The CDR3 sequence is 15 residues long. The CDR3 sequence is CASKSLLGGNQPQHF. CDR3 sequence (DNA): TGTGCCAGCAAATCCCTCCTTGGGGGCAATCAGCCCCAGCATTTT.

This clonotype was seen more than once but under ten times. CDR3 DNA: TGTGCCAGCAGTCCAGACTACTACAACTACAATGAGCAGTTCTTC. As protein: CASSPDYYNYNEQFF. The chain combines TRBV12-3 or TRBV12-4 with TRBJ2-1; D is perhaps TRBD2 (5 bases). This CDR3 contains 15 residues. V lost 5 bases, J lost 3 bases, and 14 bases lay in between.

The rearrangement uses TRBV7-8 and TRBJ2-5, with TRBD1 matching over 10 bases. V lost 5 bases to trimming and J lost 6 bases; unmatched junction nucleotides: 6. Germline CDR1 reads SGHVS; CDR2 reads FQNEAQ. The CDR3 is made up of 14 amino acids. The CDR3 protein is CASSGTGDWQTQYF. CDR3 in DNA: TGTGCCAGCAGCGGGACAGGGGATTGGCAGACCCAGTACTTC.